This TCR beta chain was captured by sequencing in a study of cytomegalovirus exposure and HLA in healthy donors (dated by TCRdb to about 2017). Context from the whole study: An earlier analysis of about 560 of the donors reported 276 Gb of sequence data and 95 million to 140 million unique TCR beta sequences obtained from roughly 170 million T cells. An early release covering more than 500 HLA-typed donors comprised approximately 300 gigabases of sequencing data and tens of millions of unique TCR sequences. Of the approximately 400 genotyped donors, 65% to 90% were placed in the genetic ancestry cluster associated with self-reported Caucasian donors. The study was designed to test whether signatures of past pathogen exposure could be identified by cataloging public T cell receptors. Using immunosequencing, the study profiled T cell repertoires from around 680 subjects and related those repertoires to cytomegalovirus serostatus. A separate validation cohort of approximately 120 different subjects was used in addition to the approximately 640-subject first cohort. To predict cytomegalovirus infection status, the study brought together high-throughput TCR immunosequencing, statistical association of individual TCRs with disease status, and machine learning. In a later analysis, previously published TCR beta repertoires from some 640 donors were re-analyzed and high-resolution HLA genotyping was added so that TCR occurrence patterns could be studied. In the later analysis, no new phenotypic data were used to find candidate immune exposures; instead, reliance was placed on TCR beta sequences and their occurrence across donors. To decide whether each TCR beta V gene segment behaved as functional or pseudogenic, an earlier analysis of fewer than 750 of the donors relied on high-throughput TCR beta sequencing. Donor age, sex, ethnicity and CMV serostatus were collected together with the repertoire data. A later genetic analysis used genome-wide SNP genotypes for 398 of the 666 donors, treating that subset as a discovery cohort. Every discovery cohort repertoire had been produced on one sequencing platform. HLA typing included class I and class II loci at four-digit resolution. The number of typed donors differed by locus: about 620-630 for A, B, C, DRB1 and DQB1; 522 for DQA1; approximately 610 for DPA1; and about 470 for DPB1. Because of strong linkage in the cohort, roughly five DR-DQ haplotypes were treated as single units for association and clustering. Among roughly 400 genotyped donors of the cohort, an average of approximately 240,000 unique TCR beta nucleotide sequences was sequenced per donor, of which roughly 18% were non-productive.

The cohort comprised some 730 healthy bone marrow donors. At the time of sampling, all cohort members were nominally healthy, though unrecorded immune exposures were likely present. The donor tested CMV seropositive and was one of the 289 seropositive cohort members. A peripheral blood sample was collected from each donor, and TCR beta sequencing was performed on peripheral blood mononuclear cells. Genomic DNA was extracted from the blood cell samples with the Qiagen DNeasy Blood Extraction Kit. For this clone: No antigen is known for it. Base qualities are missing; no much larger clone stands one base away.

Overall study outcomes, separate from this receptor: While some public TCRs were present in many individuals, most TCR sequences turned up only very rarely across donors. Over 15 rarely observed V segments, including chromosome 9 orphons, were excluded from the earlier analysis of approximately 500 of the donors because counts were too low. A further reported finding was that TCR beta sequences accurately predicted the HLA-A and HLA-B alleles for most subjects in the first cohort. In a later analysis, the rate of TCR association differed among HLA loci, with DRB1 alleles having the most associated TCRs and HLA-C alleles having the fewest. A later genetic analysis reported fewer N-insertions in productive TCRs among donors in an Asian-associated ancestry cluster than the approximately 700-donor mean. Cytomegalovirus status was reported to be diagnosed by the classifier with high specificity and sensitivity in both the original and validation cohorts. The cohort was sequenced for TCR beta chains only, and without alpha or paired-chain data the features that could be detected were limited. According to a later analysis, most CMV-associated TCR beta chains appeared to be HLA-restricted, and the HLA associations seemed to be driven largely by CMV exposure. An earlier analysis of approximately 500 of the donors showed that most TCR beta V segments appeared in productive rearrangements either about 87% or about 30% of the time, which broadly matched IMGT annotations. A later analysis found that HLA-associated TCR beta chains were more clonally expanded and had lower generation probabilities than equally common non-associated chains. A few of the identified cytomegalovirus-associated TCR beta chains were confirmed in vitro to be specific for cytomegalovirus antigens. Specific HLA alleles were associated with roughly 17,000 TCR beta sequences at a false discovery rate of 0.05 in a later analysis. It was suggested by the authors that the approach could potentially be generalized to other disease states and immunological phenotypes. In a later genetic analysis, a missense DCLRE1C variant was associated with V-gene and J-gene trimming of TCR beta chains, and the association was replicated in an independent cohort. Roughly uniform sequencing depth across donors was assumed in presence/absence analyses, although this assumption may not hold. Linkage disequilibrium might explain the correlated functional status among segregating V segments, but an unknown experimental factor could not be ruled out. The 87-base-pair reads could not distinguish some IMGT-functional V segments, including TRBV6-2 and TRBV6-3, so those segments were excluded. Assigning TCR associations to individual alleles was difficult when HLA alleles, especially DR and DQ, strongly co-occurred. According to a later analysis, parvovirus B19, influenza, CMV and Epstein-Barr virus appeared linked to several top co-occurrence clusters. CMV serostatus was the only immune exposure information available for the cohort. The sequencing pipeline was judged likely to have produced a cluster of highly shared sequence variants as a technical artifact. The study gave a list of about 170 TCR beta chains associated with cytomegalovirus. Because HLA typing was unavailable for some donors at each locus, only the typed subset was used in association tests.

From the cysteine through the phenylalanine, the CDR3 covers 13 amino acids. Solely the CDR3 DNA is kept, with 39 bases framed from the first base. CDR1 SGHNT and CDR2 YYREEE were looked up in the germline V gene (reference sequence). V sheds 6 bases and J sheds 6 bases, leaving 15 bases between their ends. Receptors were amplified or captured by the immunoSEQ multiplex PCR assay. For the multiplex PCR, a mixture combining 60 forward primers for TCR Vbeta segments and 13 reverse primers for TCR Jbeta segments was used. The CDR3 region of rearranged TCR beta genes was amplified from genomic DNA with a multiplex PCR assay. On the Illumina HiSeq System, the amplified TCR beta libraries were sequenced as 87-base-pair reads. Regarding the original processing steps: In a later analysis, 80 million or so unique TCR beta chains were counted across the approximately 670 repertoires, and about 9.9 million of these chains were shared by at least two donors. To remove PCR and sequencing errors, raw reads were error-corrected and collapsed into unique sequences using a nearest-neighbor algorithm that merged closely related sequences. CDR3 sequences were aligned to IMGT reference sequences to assign V, D and J gene segments. Each retained sequence needed at least a six-nucleotide match to both a V gene segment and a J gene segment. A rearrangement counted as productive if the CDR3 had no stop codons and remained in frame with V and J, and every other rearrangement counted as non-productive. CDR3 was defined by IMGT convention, running from the second conserved V-encoded cysteine to the conserved J-encoded phenylalanine. The earlier analysis of about 610 of the donors excluded sequences that lacked an unambiguous match to a single V gene segment. In an earlier analysis of a few hundred of the donors, V segments were called functional above 56.7% productive rearrangements and were called segregating when the between-donor standard deviation exceeded 5%. To diagnose cytomegalovirus status from the catalog of TCR beta chain sequences, a statistical classification framework was built. In a later analysis, TCR nucleotide sequences were compared against IMGT/GENE-DB human TR gene sequences so that V and J genes could be assigned. In a later analysis, CDR3 sequences and most-parsimonious VDJ recombination scenarios were assigned using the TCRdist pipeline. A later analysis defined each TCR beta chain by its CDR3 amino acid sequence plus V-gene family, and excluded reads lacking a unique V-gene family. As a way to deal with suspected cross-contamination and a sequencing artifact, a later analysis dropped 592 nucleotide sequences that were highly shared and had low generation probability. In a later analysis, a clonal expansion index for each public chain was calculated from normalized within-repertoire ranks of inferred template counts. In a later analysis, generation probabilities were computed using a VDJ recombination model fitted to out-of-frame rearrangements, and the results were checked against IGoR. In a later analysis, TCR-TCR, TCR-HLA and TCR-CMV co-occurrence was scored with hypergeometric tests, and a repertoire-size bias correction was applied to TCR pairs. To estimate false discovery rates, a later analysis permuted the HLA or CMV assignments 20 times. In a later analysis, co-occurring TCRs were grouped with DBSCAN, and TCRdist sequence similarity was added when clustering was performed within HLA-allele-positive subsets. Repertoires with fewer than 30,000 or more than 120,000 public chains were left out of co-occurrence clustering, as were five repertoires with anomalous nucleotide sharing. TCRdb's version of the immuneACCESS table is confined to in-frame rearrangements and falls short of the full clone set. An unresolved V gene accounts for under half of the shortfall where checked; the remainder is of unknown origin. V and J calls and clone size follow that table, whereas D and trimming were derived from the DNA. The sample profile shows about 130,000 clones; about 68% of them were found once. The ten biggest clones cover approximately 3.8% of the sample.

The TCR originated in a man aged 40-49 years in good health and CMV-seropositive. Recombination linked TRBV5-4 to TRBJ1-1; too little of a D gene remains to name it. Material: PBMCs. The DNA sequence follows: TGTGCCAGCAACCCACGGGGTAGGCCTGAAGCTTTCTTT. Its coded protein is CASNPRGRPEAFF.